These 16 T cell receptor beta chains originate from one sample sequenced in a study of CD8+ T cells in alopecia areata. Treatment denoted: oral pan-JAK inhibitor, 5-10 mg twice daily. After isolation, RNA underwent reverse transcription to generate cDNA as the sequencing template. TCRdb's table, derived via immunoSEQ multiplex PCR, lists solely in-frame clones and lacks some. The table lists roughly 99,000 clones, about four fifths of them singletons, with around 25% in the top ten. Specimen: CD8+ T cells sorted from blood, collected at week 24, from a patient treated with tofacitinib. Receptors originate from a human donor with alopecia areata.

The chain is built from TRBV9 and TRBJ1-2; D remains unclear. CDR1 is SGDLS, CDR2 YYNGEE, per germline. CDR3 length equals 15 residues. Deletions cut 4 bases from V and 6 bases from J, with 19 bases between. CDR3 in amino acids: CASSPQPEWDNGYTF. In DNA form, the CDR3 reads TGTGCCAGCAGCCCTCAACCGGAATGGGATAATGGCTACACCTTC.

This chain joins TRBV4-1 and TRBJ2-7; D is possibly TRBD1 or TRBD2 (5 bases each). This CDR3 has 13 residues. V lost 0 bases and J lost 5, with 8 bases in between. Germline loops: CDR1 MGHRA, CDR2 YSYEKL. The CDR3 nucleotides are TGCGCCAGCAGCCAAGATCGGGGACACGAGCAGTACTTC. As protein: CASSQDRGHEQYF.

The rearrangement links TRBV10-2 to TRBJ2-4, with D perhaps TRBD2 (5 bases). Germline CDR1 is WSHSY and CDR2 is SAAADI. Trimming cost V 8 bases and J 8 bases, with 16 bases left between them. The CDR3 length is 13 residues. CDR3 DNA: TGCGCCAGCCTTGGCGCGGGCCTAGACATTCAGTACTTC. Amino acid sequence: CASLGAGLDIQYF.

CDR3 DNA: TGCGCCAGCAGCAACCTTGGGGAGGGCTCACCCCTCCACTTT. This sequence encodes CASSNLGEGSPLHF. The genes are TRBV4-3 and TRBJ1-6, with D unresolved. Germline lookup yields CDR1 LGHNA and CDR2 YSLEER. V gave up 5 bases and J gave up 10 bases, with 15 bases separating them. The length of the CDR3 is 14 residues.

The V and J genes are TRBV21-1 and TRBJ2-3; no DNA check was done on the table's D call, TRBD1. TRBV21-1 is reported as a pseudogene. This CDR3 is built from 15 residues. CDR3 residues: CASSKNSPSTDTQYF. The CDR3 DNA follows: TGTGCCAGCAGCAAAAACAGCCCTAGCACAGATACGCAGTATTTT.

The chain employs TRBV5-6 and TRBJ2-3; 8 bases agree with TRBD2. After removal of 5 bases from V and 1 base from J, the junction contained 3 bases not matched to a gene. The CDR3 consists of 14 residues. CDR1 and CDR2 (germline): SGHDT, YYEEEE. CDR3: CASRTSEGTDTQYF. In DNA, the CDR3 is TGTGCCAGCAGGACTAGCGAAGGCACAGATACGCAGTATTTT.

V and J are TRBV19 and TRBJ2-7, with D perhaps matching TRBD1 (6 bases). The CDR3 covers 17 residues. Germline V CDR1 and CDR2: LNHDA, SQIVND (reference sequence). V gave up 4 bases and J gave up 2 bases, with 21 bases separating them. The CDR3 bases are TGTGCCAGTAGTAGCTTCGCCCGGACAGTTTTTCCCTACGAGCAGTACTTC. It translates to CASSSFARTVFPYEQYF.

This clone came up a few times. This chain connects TRBV7-2 to TRBJ2-7, with 10 bases matching TRBD1. V dropped 5 bases and J dropped 4; count of bases not matched to a gene: 5. The CDR3 spans 14 residues. Germline CDR1 is SGHTA and CDR2 is FQGNSA. The CDR3 coding sequence is TGTGCCAGCAGCCCGAGGACAGGGGGATACGAGCAGTACTTC. As protein: CASSPRTGGYEQYF.

This chain links TRBV5-1 with TRBJ2-5, with D perhaps matching TRBD2 (5 bases). The germline V gene has CDR1 SGHRS and CDR2 YFSETQ. The CDR3 length is 16 residues. With 2 bases removed from V and 2 bases from J, the gap between germline ends came to 16 bases. This CDR3 is CASSFPGLLSQETQYF. The DNA of the CDR3 is TGCGCCAGCAGCTTTCCCGGACTCCTGTCACAAGAGACCCAGTACTTC.

The chain is built from TRBV27 and TRBJ1-1, with a tentative D call TRBD1 (5 bases). The V end lost 2 bases, the J end lost 4 bases, and 8 bases lay between the germline ends. The CDR3 covers 13 residues. Germline CDR1 is MNHEY and CDR2 is SMNVEV (reference sequence). The CDR3 loop is CASSLGGVTEAFF. CDR3 DNA sequence: TGTGCCAGCAGTTTAGGGGGGGTCACTGAAGCTTTCTTT.

This rearrangement joins TRBV6-5 to TRBJ1-1; 7 bases line up with TRBD1. Germline CDR1 and CDR2: MNHEY and SVGAGI. V lost 4 bases to trimming and J lost 2 bases; unmatched junction nucleotides: 4. This CDR3 region has 14 residues. The CDR3: CASSWDSLNTEAFF. CDR3 DNA: TGTGCCAGCAGTTGGGACAGCCTCAACACTGAAGCTTTCTTT.

The V gene is TRBV29-1, the J gene TRBJ2-7, with D perhaps TRBD1 (5 bases). The germline gives CDR1 SQVTM, CDR2 ANQGSEA. Trimming took 0 bases from V and 3 from J, leaving 15 bases between them. There are 15 residues in the CDR3. Here the CDR3 DNA reads TGCAGCGTTGAAGATCTTGCAGGGTTGGACTACGAGCAGTACTTC. This translates into CSVEDLAGLDYEQYF.

The chain joins TRBV2 to TRBJ1-2, with D possibly matching TRBD1 (6 bases). The CDR3 extends over 13 amino acids. Deletions cut 3 bases from V and 8 bases from J, with 13 bases between. CDR1 and CDR2 from the germline V gene are SNHLY and FYNNEI. The chain's CDR3 is CASSDGQGYGYTF. DNA of the CDR3: TGTGCCAGCAGTGATGGTCAGGGGTACGGCTACACCTTC. Full variable domain (outside the CDR3, taken from reference TRBV2 and TRBJ1-2): EPEVTQTPSHQVTQMGQEVILRCVPISNHLYFYWYRQILGQKVEFLVSFYNNEISEKSEIFDDQFSVERPDGSNFTLKIRSTKLEDSAMYFCASSDGQGYGYTFGSGTRLTVV.

The chain couples TRBV10-3 to TRBJ2-7; TRBD2 matches at 9 bases. Losses at the gene ends were 4 bases for V and 7 bases for J; bases not matched to a gene: 11. The CDR3 loop spans 15 amino acids. Germline CDR1 and CDR2: ENHRY and SYGVKD. The CDR3, as DNA: TGTGCCATCAGTGTCCGGGACTTAGCGGGGGAAGAGCAGTACTTC. This gives the protein CAISVRDLAGEEQYF.

V and J are TRBV7-9 and TRBJ2-1, with 12 bases fitting TRBD2. The V segment lost 6 bases and the J segment 7 bases; nucleotides outside the gene matches: 4. The CDR3 runs 14 residues. Germline loops: CDR1 SEHNR, CDR2 FQNEAQ (reference sequence). This CDR3 reads CASSRTSGVNEQFF. CDR3 DNA sequence: TGTGCCAGCAGTAGGACTAGCGGGGTAAATGAGCAGTTCTTC.

The V and J genes are TRBV27 and TRBJ2-1; possible D gene TRBD2, 6 bases. The germline V gene encodes CDR1 MNHEY and CDR2 SMNVEV (reference sequence). This CDR3 region has 15 residues. V lost 6 bases, J lost 7 bases, and 19 bases lay in between. As DNA, the CDR3 is TGTGCCAGCAGCTTTACCCGGGACCTAGCGAATGAGCAGTTCTTC. Translation gives CASSFTRDLANEQFF.